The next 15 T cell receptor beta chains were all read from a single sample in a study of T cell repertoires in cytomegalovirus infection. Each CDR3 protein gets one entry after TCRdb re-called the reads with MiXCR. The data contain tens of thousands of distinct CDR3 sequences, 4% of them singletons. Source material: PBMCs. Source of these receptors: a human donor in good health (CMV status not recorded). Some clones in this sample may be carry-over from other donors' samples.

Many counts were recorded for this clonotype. For the CDR3, the DNA is TGCAGCGTTGGGACAGGCTCCAACTACGAGCAGTACTTC. It encodes CSVGTGSNYEQYF. This chain links TRBV29-1 with TRBJ2-7, with TRBD1 matching 7 bases. The germline V gene has CDR1 SQVTM and CDR2 ANQGSEA. The length of the CDR3 is 13 residues. J gave up 3 bases and V 4 bases, and 6 bases lay outside the gene matches.

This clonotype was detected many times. The CDR3 DNA follows: TGTGCCAGCAGCGAGGGTCCAGGCACTGAAGCTTTCTTT. Translated, it gives CASSEGPGTEAFF. The J gene is TRBJ1-1, the V gene TRBV7-2; D gene unclear. The CDR3 is 13 amino acids. The V end was cut by 5 bases, the J end by 4 bases, with 11 bases between. CDR1 is SGHTA and CDR2 is FQGNSA in the germline V gene.

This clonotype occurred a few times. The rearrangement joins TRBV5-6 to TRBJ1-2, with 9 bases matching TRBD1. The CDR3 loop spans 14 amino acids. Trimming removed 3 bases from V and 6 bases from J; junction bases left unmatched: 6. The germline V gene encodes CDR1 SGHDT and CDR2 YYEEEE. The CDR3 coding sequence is TGTGCCAGCAGCTCGACAGGGGGGTCAAATGGCTACACCTTC. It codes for CASSSTGGSNGYTF.

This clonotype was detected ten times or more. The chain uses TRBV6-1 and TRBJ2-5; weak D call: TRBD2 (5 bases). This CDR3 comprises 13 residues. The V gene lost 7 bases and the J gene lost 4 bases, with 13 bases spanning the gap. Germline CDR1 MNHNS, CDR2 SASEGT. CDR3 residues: CASTPLGGETQYF. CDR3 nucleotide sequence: TGTGCCAGCACCCCCCTCGGAGGAGAGACCCAGTACTTC.

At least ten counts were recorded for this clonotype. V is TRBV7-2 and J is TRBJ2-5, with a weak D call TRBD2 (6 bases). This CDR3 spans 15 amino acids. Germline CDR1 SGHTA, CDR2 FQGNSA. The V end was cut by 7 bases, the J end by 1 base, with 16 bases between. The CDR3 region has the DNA TGTGCCAGCACCCTACATCTCGGGAGCCAAGAGACCCAGTACTTC. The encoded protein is CASTLHLGSQETQYF.

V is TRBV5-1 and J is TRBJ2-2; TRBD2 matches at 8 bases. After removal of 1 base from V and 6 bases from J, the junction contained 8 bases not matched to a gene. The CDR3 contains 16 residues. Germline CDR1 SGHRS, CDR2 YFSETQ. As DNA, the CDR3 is TGCGCCAGCAGCTTGACGGGACTAGTGGTCGCCGGGGAGCTGTTTTTT. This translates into CASSLTGLVVAGELFF.

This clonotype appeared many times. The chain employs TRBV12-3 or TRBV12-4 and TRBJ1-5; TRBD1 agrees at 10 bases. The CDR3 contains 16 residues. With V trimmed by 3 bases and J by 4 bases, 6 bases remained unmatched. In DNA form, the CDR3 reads TGTGCCAGCAGTTTCTCCGGGACAGGGGAAAATCAGCCCCAGCATTTT. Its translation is CASSFSGTGENQPQHF.

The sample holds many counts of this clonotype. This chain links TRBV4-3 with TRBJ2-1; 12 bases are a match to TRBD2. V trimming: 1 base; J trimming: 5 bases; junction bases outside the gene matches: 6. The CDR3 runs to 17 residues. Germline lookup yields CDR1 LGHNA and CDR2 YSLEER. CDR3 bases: TGCGCCAGCAGCCAAGGAGTCGGACTAGCGGGGAACAATGAGCAGTTCTTC. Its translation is CASSQGVGLAGNNEQFF.

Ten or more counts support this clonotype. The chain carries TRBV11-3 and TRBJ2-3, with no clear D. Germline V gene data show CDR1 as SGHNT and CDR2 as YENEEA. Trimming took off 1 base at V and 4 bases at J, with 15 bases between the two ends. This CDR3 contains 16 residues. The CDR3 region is CASSLGASLWADTQYF. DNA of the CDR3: TGTGCCAGCAGCTTAGGTGCGTCACTATGGGCAGATACGCAGTATTTT.

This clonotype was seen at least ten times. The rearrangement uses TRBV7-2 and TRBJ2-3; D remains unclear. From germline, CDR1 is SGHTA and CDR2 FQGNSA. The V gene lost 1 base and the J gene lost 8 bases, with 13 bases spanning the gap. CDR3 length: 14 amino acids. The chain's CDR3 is CASSLGPLGITQYF. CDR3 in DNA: TGTGCCAGCAGCTTAGGACCCTTGGGAATTACGCAGTATTTT.

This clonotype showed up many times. For the CDR3, the DNA is TGTGCCAGCGGGGGGGCAGATACGCAGTATTTT. This encodes CASGGADTQYF. The J gene is TRBJ2-3, the V gene TRBV2; 7 bases match TRBD2. Unmatched junction bases numbered 0, after V lost 8 bases and J lost 4 bases. Looked up from germline, CDR1 is SNHLY and CDR2 is FYNNEI. The CDR3 has 11 residues. The variable domain in full, completed from reference TRBV2 and TRBJ2-3, reads EPEVTQTPSHQVTQMGQEVILRCVPISNHLYFYWYRQILGQKVEFLVSFYNNEISEKSEIFDDQFSVERPDGSNFTLKIRSTKLEDSAMYFCASGGADTQYFGPGTRLTVL.

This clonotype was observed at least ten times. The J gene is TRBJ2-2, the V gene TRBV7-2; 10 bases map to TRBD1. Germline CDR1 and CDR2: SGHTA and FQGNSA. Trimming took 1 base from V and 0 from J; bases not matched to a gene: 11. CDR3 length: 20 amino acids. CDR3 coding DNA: TGTGCCAGCAGCTTAGTCCCCCCTCTGACAGGGGGCTCGAACACCGGGGAGCTGTTTTTT. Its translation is CASSLVPPLTGGSNTGELFF.

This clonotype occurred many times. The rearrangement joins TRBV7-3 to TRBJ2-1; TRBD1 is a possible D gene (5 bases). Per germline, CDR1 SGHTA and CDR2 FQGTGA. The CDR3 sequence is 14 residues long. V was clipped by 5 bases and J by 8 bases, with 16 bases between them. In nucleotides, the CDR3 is TGTGCCAGCAGCCAAGAGGTCAGGGTACATGAGCAGTTCTTC. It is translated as CASSQEVRVHEQFF.

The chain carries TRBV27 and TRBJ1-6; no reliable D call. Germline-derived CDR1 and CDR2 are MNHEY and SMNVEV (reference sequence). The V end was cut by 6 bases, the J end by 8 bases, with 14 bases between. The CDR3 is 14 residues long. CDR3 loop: CASRFQADYSPLHF. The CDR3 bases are TGTGCCAGCAGGTTTCAAGCAGATTATTCACCCCTCCACTTT.

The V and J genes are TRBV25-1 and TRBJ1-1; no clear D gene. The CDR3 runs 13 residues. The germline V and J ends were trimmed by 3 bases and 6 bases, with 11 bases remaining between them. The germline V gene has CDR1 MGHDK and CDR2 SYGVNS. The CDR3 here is CASSDSGIAEAFF. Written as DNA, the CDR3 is TGTGCCAGCAGTGATTCTGGGATCGCTGAAGCTTTCTTT.